These 25 T cell receptor beta chains originate from one sample sequenced in a study of blood T cell repertoires in COVID-19. Clones were sequenced by immunoSEQ multiplex PCR, and TCRdb holds only the in-frame ones, with some missing. This sample has approximately 210,000 clones; 80% to 85% occur once, and the top ten carry 20%. What was sequenced was peripheral blood. The receptors shown here come from a young man with active or convalescent COVID-19.

As for this clone: Different DNA sequences within this sample yield the same CDR3. This chain connects TRBV24-1 to TRBJ2-7, with 8 bases lining up with TRBD1. The ends lost 4 bases at V and 4 bases at J; junction bases unmatched: 5. Germline lookup yields CDR1 KGHDR and CDR2 SFDVKD. The CDR3 is 14 amino acids. The chain's CDR3 is CATSDPGQGYEQYF. Here the CDR3 DNA reads TGTGCCACCAGTGACCCCGGACAGGGTTACGAGCAGTACTTC.

This clone was seen a single time. The rearrangement uses TRBV19 and TRBJ2-2; TRBD2 is a possible D gene (6 bases). The V gene lost 6 bases and the J gene lost 5 bases, with 10 bases spanning the gap. The CDR3 has 13 amino acids. Germline V gene sequence: CDR1 LNHDA, CDR2 SQIVND (reference sequence). The CDR3 region has the DNA TGTGCCAGTAGCGGGACTTTAACCGGGGAGCTGTTTTTT. Amino acid sequence: CASSGTLTGELFF. Looking up the rest from reference TRBV19 and TRBJ2-2 gives the full variable domain: DGGITQSPKYLFRKEGQNVTLSCEQNLNHDAMYWYRQDPGQGLRLIYYSQIVNDFQKGDIAEGYSVSREKKESFPLTVTSAQKNPTAFYLCASSGTLTGELFFGEGSRLTVL.

The chain uses TRBV24-1 and TRBJ2-1, with 8 bases that match TRBD2. CDR1 is KGHDR, CDR2 SFDVKD, per germline. This CDR3 has 15 residues. The J segment lost 11 bases and the V segment lost 1 base, leaving 9 bases of the junction unmatched. Here the CDR3 DNA reads TGTGCCACCAGTGATTTAGCGTTCGGGAGGGGGAAGCAGTTCTTC. Its translation is CATSDLAFGRGKQFF.

This clone was seen only a few times. The chain links TRBV9 to TRBJ2-1; the match to TRBD1 covers 9 bases. After removal of 4 bases from V and 4 bases from J, the junction contained 18 bases not matched to a gene. Germline-derived CDR1 and CDR2 are SGDLS and YYNGEE. The CDR3 is 19 amino acids. The CDR3 protein is CASSPRKRMDRGSYNEQFF. The CDR3 coding sequence is TGTGCCAGCAGCCCCCGAAAGAGGATGGACAGGGGTTCGTACAATGAGCAGTTCTTC.

The chain recombines TRBV18 with TRBJ1-6; 8 bases line up with TRBD1. CDR3 size: 14 residues. Germline-derived CDR1 and CDR2 are KGHSH and LQKENI. The V gene end was trimmed by 4 bases and the J gene end by 7 bases; junction bases not matched to a gene: 3. The CDR3 DNA reads TGTGCCAGCTCACAGGACAGGGCGAATTCACCCCTCCACTTT. Its protein product is CASSQDRANSPLHF.

The V gene is TRBV18, the J gene TRBJ1-3, with 9 bases fitting TRBD1. The CDR3 sequence is 15 residues long. The V segment lost 4 bases and the J segment 1 base; nucleotides outside the gene matches: 2. Looked up from germline, CDR1 is KGHSH and CDR2 is LQKENI. CDR3: CASSRQGVSGNTIYF. The CDR3 region has the DNA TGTGCCAGCTCACGACAGGGGGTTTCTGGAAACACCATATATTTT.

The DNA of the CDR3 is TGTGCCAGCAGGGGGACCGGGACAGGGAGTAATGAGCAGTTCTTC. This gives the protein CASRGTGTGSNEQFF. The chain joins TRBV6-5 to TRBJ2-1; 9 bases match TRBD1. The CDR3 length is 15 residues. The germline gives CDR1 MNHEY, CDR2 SVGAGI. V lost 6 bases to trimming and J lost 7 bases; unmatched junction nucleotides: 10.

The chain uses TRBV5-5 and TRBJ1-5; D gene unclear. The germline V and J ends were trimmed by 0 bases and 7 bases, with 14 bases remaining between them. The CDR3 contains 15 residues. The germline CDR1 and CDR2 sequences are SGHKS and YYEKEE (reference sequence). The CDR3 region is CASSLGSTGGQPQHF. CDR3 DNA: TGTGCCAGCAGCTTGGGGTCAACCGGCGGGCAGCCCCAGCATTTT.

This rearrangement joins TRBV7-9 to TRBJ2-7; 7 bases align to TRBD1. Germline V lookup: CDR1 SEHNR, CDR2 FQNEAQ (reference sequence). This CDR3 region has 13 residues. V shed 5 bases and J 3 bases; nucleotides not matched to a gene: 4. CDR3 DNA: TGTGCCAGCAGCGATCCAGGGGGCTACGAGCAGTACTTC. Translated: CASSDPGGYEQYF.

The rearrangement uses TRBV27 and TRBJ1-5; weak D call: TRBD1 (5 bases). This CDR3 has 14 amino acids. CDR1 is MNHEY and CDR2 is SMNVEV in the germline V gene (reference sequence). Trimming took 1 base from V and 4 from J, leaving 8 bases between them. Here the CDR3 DNA reads TGTGCCAGCAGTTTATGGGGCATAAATCAGCCCCAGCATTTT. Amino acids: CASSLWGINQPQHF.

This clone appeared a few times. The genes are TRBV28 and TRBJ1-4; 7 bases map to TRBD1. There are 13 residues in the CDR3. Trimming removed 7 bases from V and 3 bases from J; junction bases left unmatched: 2. The V gene's germline CDR1 is MDHEN and CDR2 SYDVKM. CDR3 DNA: TGTGCCAGCAAGGGGGCATCTAATGAAAAACTGTTTTTT. Its translation: CASKGASNEKLFF.

V usage is TRBV30 and J usage is TRBJ1-5; D possibly corresponds to TRBD1 (6 bases). This CDR3 spans 12 amino acids. Germline-derived CDR1 and CDR2 are GTSNPN and SVGIG (reference sequence). Trimming left V 7 bases short and J 3 bases short, with 10 bases between. The CDR3 here is CAYGQYNQPQHF. CDR3 sequence (DNA): TGTGCCTACGGACAGTACAATCAGCCCCAGCATTTT.

This chain uses TRBV6-5 with TRBJ2-5; tentatively, D is TRBD2 (6 bases). Trimming took off 7 bases at V and 0 bases at J, with 15 bases between the two ends. CDR3 length: 15 residues. Per the germline V gene, CDR1 is MNHEY and CDR2 is SVGAGI. CDR3 in DNA: TGTGCCAGCATCCAAAAGCGGGTGTACCAAGAGACCCAGTACTTC. The encoded protein is CASIQKRVYQETQYF.

The V and J genes are TRBV28 and TRBJ1-5; D might be TRBD1 (6 bases). Germline CDR1 MDHEN, CDR2 SYDVKM. Trimming cost V 3 bases and J 2 bases, with 14 bases left between them. The CDR3 runs 16 residues. The CDR3 nucleotides read TGTGCCAGCAGTTTGGGGGAGGGGGAGGGCAATCAGCCCCAGCATTTT. Translation gives CASSLGEGEGNQPQHF. The full variable domain, rest sourced from reference TRBV28 and TRBJ1-5, is DVKVTQSSRYLVKRTGEKVFLECVQDMDHENMFWYRQDPGLGLRLIYFSYDVKMKEKGDIPEGYSVSREKKERFSLILESASTNQTSMYLCASSLGEGEGNQPQHFGDGTRLSIL.

The rearrangement joins TRBV4-1 to TRBJ1-6; D gene unclear. Germline CDR1 MGHRA, CDR2 YSYEKL. The length of the CDR3 is 16 residues. Trimming left V 1 base short and J 5 bases short, with 12 bases between. CDR3 coding DNA: TGCGCCAGCAGCCAAGTCGGAAGGGAGGATAATTCACCCCTCCACTTT. It codes for CASSQVGREDNSPLHF.

A few counts support this clone. The chain employs TRBV7-6 and TRBJ1-6; the D is unclear. V dropped 1 base and J dropped 0 bases, with 7 bases sitting between them. Germline values: CDR1 SGHVS, CDR2 FNYEAQ. This CDR3 region has 16 residues. CDR3 residues: CASSLGVSSYNSPLHF. The CDR3 nucleotides are TGTGCCAGCAGCTTAGGAGTAAGCTCCTATAATTCACCCCTCCACTTT.

The CDR3 sequence: CASSPPEYAGTQYF. DNA of the CDR3: TGTGCCAGCTCACCACCGGAGTACGCGGGTACGCAGTATTTT. The chain combines TRBV18 with TRBJ2-3; D is possibly TRBD2 (5 bases). Germline loops: CDR1 KGHSH, CDR2 LQKENI. The V and J ends lost 0 bases and 8 bases respectively, with 12 bases between them. This CDR3 spans 14 amino acids. The full variable domain, rest sourced from reference TRBV18 and TRBJ2-3, is NAGVMQNPRHLVRRRGQEARLRCSPMKGHSHVYWYRQLPEEGLKFMVYLQKENIIDESGMPKERFSAEFPKEGPSILRIQQVVRGDSAAYFCASSPPEYAGTQYFGPGTRLTVL.

On this clone itself: This CDR3 is missing its conserved last phenylalanine or tryptophan, likely due to a read error. The rearrangement links TRBV7-6 to TRBJ2-3; possible D gene TRBD2, 6 bases. The germline CDR1 and CDR2 sequences are SGHVS and FNYEAQ. This CDR3 is built from 14 residues. V was clipped by 7 bases and J by 3 bases, with 14 bases between them. CDR3 DNA sequence: TGTGCCAGCAAAGCGGGCCCCCGAACAGATACGCAGTATTTG. Translated, it gives CASKAGPRTDTQYL.

This rearrangement joins TRBV28 to TRBJ1-5; a weak D match, TRBD1 (5 bases). The CDR3 extends over 15 amino acids. Trimming took off 6 bases at V and 0 bases at J, with 12 bases between the two ends. The germline gives CDR1 MDHEN, CDR2 SYDVKM. As DNA, the CDR3 is TGTGCCAGCAGGGGGGGGAGTGCTAGCAATCAGCCCCAGCATTTT. Encoded protein: CASRGGSASNQPQHF.

This clone was seen just once. The chain is built from TRBV4-3 and TRBJ2-7; TRBD1 might be the D (6 bases). CDR1 is LGHNA and CDR2 is YSLEER in the germline V gene. CDR3 size: 14 residues. Trimming pared 5 bases from V and 7 bases from J, leaving 18 bases between. CDR3 amino acids: CASSTRNSQGEQYF. In nucleotides, the CDR3 is TGCGCCAGCAGCACCCGAAACTCACAGGGTGAGCAGTACTTC.

The V call is TRBV21-1, the J call TRBJ2-1; the table's D call, TRBD2, has no DNA check behind it. TRBV21-1 is a pseudogene segment. This CDR3 has 18 residues. The CDR3 nucleotides are TGTGCCAGCAGCAAACCGCTAGCGGGAGCGCTAAACCATAATGAGCAGTTCTTC. Protein: CASSKPLAGALNHNEQFF.

J is TRBJ1-1 and V is TRBV6-5, with 10 bases matching TRBD1. The J segment lost 7 bases and the V segment lost 2 bases, leaving 7 bases of the junction unmatched. CDR1 is MNHEY and CDR2 is SVGAGI in the germline V gene. The CDR3 has 15 residues. The CDR3 coding sequence is TGTGCCAGCAGTTACCGACAGGGGGCGGCTAATGAAGCTTTCTTT. Translating gives CASSYRQGAANEAFF.

The V and J genes are TRBV7-2 and TRBJ2-1; 12 bases are a match to TRBD2. The ends lost 5 bases at V and 6 bases at J; junction bases unmatched: 5. CDR3 length: 15 amino acids. Germline values: CDR1 SGHTA, CDR2 FQGNSA. CDR3 coding DNA: TGTGCCAGCAGCCCCGGGACTAGCGGGTTCAATGAGCAGTTCTTC. It yields the protein CASSPGTSGFNEQFF.

This chain links TRBV19 with TRBJ1-1, with 7 bases aligning to TRBD1. This CDR3 comprises 12 residues. V lost 7 bases, J lost 6 bases, and 5 bases stayed unmatched. Looked up from germline, CDR1 is LNHDA and CDR2 is SQIVND (reference sequence). CDR3 nucleotides: TGTGCCAGTAAAGACAGGGATCCTGAAGCTTTCTTT. This translates into CASKDRDPEAFF.

The chain couples TRBV5-1 to TRBJ1-3; TRBD1 might be the D (6 bases). Deletions cut 4 bases from V and 0 bases from J, with 11 bases between. The CDR3 loop spans 15 amino acids. Per the germline V gene, CDR1 is SGHRS and CDR2 is YFSETQ. The CDR3 here is CASSGQGNSGNTIYF. The CDR3 nucleotides are TGCGCCAGCAGCGGCCAGGGGAACTCTGGAAACACCATATATTTT. The complete variable domain, with remaining parts taken from reference TRBV5-1 and TRBJ1-3, reads KAGVTQTPRYLIKTRGQQVTLSCSPISGHRSVSWYQQTPGQGLQFLFEYFSETQRNKGNFPGRFSGRQFSNSRSEMNVSTLELGDSALYLCASSGQGNSGNTIYFGEGSWLTVV.